A selection of T cell receptor beta chains follows, all from one sample in a study of CD8 T cells in ankylosing spondylitis. Using its own MiXCR run on the 5' RACE reads, TCRdb lists one record per CDR3 protein. Of around 18,000 distinct CDR3 sequences listed, over 7% are singletons. Sequenced: blood. Every receptor here comes from a male donor with ankylosing spondylitis or in good health (not recorded which). CDR3s include the opening cysteine and the closing phenylalanine or tryptophan. Fields, in order: V gene, D gene, CDR3 protein. A D gene is named only where the DNA matches it firmly.

v_call: TRBV28; d_call: NA; cdr3_aa: CASGDRGLSLGYTF
v_call: TRBV28; d_call: NA; cdr3_aa: CASSFAGNTDTQYF
v_call: TRBV2; d_call: NA; cdr3_aa: CASSEVARAGELFF
v_call: TRBV28; d_call: TRBD1; cdr3_aa: CASSRSGTGGTDTQYF
v_call: TRBV2; d_call: NA; cdr3_aa: CASSKGSGNTGELFF
v_call: TRBV9; d_call: NA; cdr3_aa: CASSRIADYNEQFF
v_call: TRBV20-1; d_call: TRBD1; cdr3_aa: CRSGTGAPDTQYF
v_call: TRBV5-5; d_call: NA; cdr3_aa: CASSLPSGVNTGELFF
v_call: TRBV6-6; d_call: NA; cdr3_aa: CASSWTSTNEKLFF
v_call: TRBV28; d_call: NA; cdr3_aa: CASAGQRLGDGDTQYF
v_call: TRBV6-5; d_call: TRBD1; cdr3_aa: CASSFGDRGISEAFF
v_call: TRBV7-3; d_call: NA; cdr3_aa: CASSLVRDSGELFF
v_call: TRBV7-2; d_call: TRBD1; cdr3_aa: CASTRDSWNTGELFF
v_call: TRBV3-1; d_call: NA; cdr3_aa: CASSRKGNTEAFF
v_call: TRBV12-3/TRBV12-4; d_call: NA; cdr3_aa: CASSFRTSMNTEAFF
v_call: TRBV3-2; d_call: NA; cdr3_aa: CASSLPQTVRDEQYF
v_call: TRBV20-1; d_call: NA; cdr3_aa: CSASPGPADTQYF
v_call: TRBV4-3; d_call: TRBD1; cdr3_aa: CASSQDWQGDTGELFF
v_call: TRBV5-1; d_call: NA; cdr3_aa: CASSLASGNTEAFF
v_call: TRBV12-3/TRBV12-4; d_call: NA; cdr3_aa: CASSLVRNQPQHF
v_call: TRBV18; d_call: NA; cdr3_aa: CASSPPNTGELFF
v_call: TRBV12-3/TRBV12-4; d_call: NA; cdr3_aa: CASSPLGNEQFF
v_call: TRBV20-1; d_call: NA; cdr3_aa: CSASSDGLNTEAFF
v_call: TRBV18; d_call: NA; cdr3_aa: CASSQGSGMNTGELFF
v_call: TRBV28; d_call: NA; cdr3_aa: CASSFEVSLRGASNTDTQYF
v_call: TRBV7-8; d_call: NA; cdr3_aa: CASSLVIASHNQPQHF
v_call: TRBV12-3/TRBV12-4; d_call: NA; cdr3_aa: CASSLVRGNTGELFF